Listed below are T cell receptor beta chains from one sample, sequenced in a study of T cell responses to AZD1222 COVID-19 vaccine. Sequencing was performed with immunoSEQ multiplex PCR; in TCRdb, only in-frame clones are kept and a portion is missing. The repertoire holds around 100,000 clones, with around 87% as singletons. The input for sequencing was peripheral blood, taken 28 days after the second AZD1222 dose. Source of these receptors: an adult who received the AZD1222 COVID-19 vaccine. The CDR3 runs from the conserved cysteine through the conserved F or W. The D gene is left open where the match is weak. The size field is filled for only some rows; it gives once, few, many or a size class.

>TRBJ2-3|TRBD2|once|TRBV19
TGTGCCAGTAGTATTGGGGCTAGCGGGGGGGCGGCAGATACGCAGTATTTT
CASSIGASGGAADTQYF
>TRBJ1-6|TRBD1|.|TRBV28
TGTGCCAGCAGGACAGGGGGCTTGGGGACACCCCTCCACTTT
CASRTGGLGTPLHF
>TRBJ2-3|TRBD1|.|TRBV18
TGTGCCAGCTCACCGGGACAGGGCATTGTAGATACGCAGTATTTT
CASSPGQGIVDTQYF
>TRBJ1-3|.|.|TRBV30
TGTGCCTGGAGTGTCGACAGTTTAAGCTCTGGAAACACCATATATTTT
CAWSVDSLSSGNTIYF
>TRBJ2-2|TRBD2|.|TRBV9
TGTGCCAGCAGCGTAGTTAGCGGGGGGATCACCGGGGAGCTGTTTTTT
CASSVVSGGITGELFF
>TRBJ1-2|.|few|TRBV30
TGTGCCTGGAAACCCCCGGGGGGCGCGTATGGCTACACCTTC
CAWKPPGGAYGYTF
>TRBJ1-5|TRBD1|.|TRBV28
TGTGCCAGCAGTGGCGGGGGGACAGGGGGTCAGCCCCAGCATTTT
CASSGGGTGGQPQHF
>TRBJ2-2|.|.|TRBV4-2
TGTGCCAGCAGCCCCGGGGTGGGTGACACCGGGGAGCTGTTTTTT
CASSPGVGDTGELFF
>TRBJ2-7|.|.|TRBV6-5
TGTGCCAGCAGTTACGGAAACTACGAGCAGTACTTC
CASSYGNYEQYF
>TRBJ2-7|.|few|TRBV19
TGTGCCAGTAGGGCCCGGAACAAGGGAGAGGAGCAGTACTTC
CASRARNKGEEQYF
>TRBJ2-1|.|.|TRBV9
TGTGCCAGCAGCGTATCCAGCAGGAATGAGCAGTTCTTC
CASSVSSRNEQFF
>TRBJ1-4|.|.|TRBV20-1
TGCAGTGCTAGTCCTTTTTCGGGAAAACTGTTTTTT
CSASPFSGKLFF
>TRBJ1-1|.|.|TRBV7-8
TGTGCCAGCAGCTTAGGGCTGAGAGCAGACACTGAAGCTTTCTTT
CASSLGLRADTEAFF
>TRBJ2-1|TRBD2|once|TRBV4-2
TGTGCCAGCAGCAATCTAGCGGGAGGTCACAATGAGCAGTTCTTC
CASSNLAGGHNEQFF
>TRBJ2-1|TRBD1|.|TRBV10-3
TGTGCCATCAGAGTGACAGGGTTTAACAATGAGCAGTTCTTC
CAIRVTGFNNEQFF
>TRBJ2-7|TRBD2|.|TRBV5-1
TGCGCCAGCAGCTCGTCTCCCGGGACTAATGTGCTCGAGCAGTACTTC
CASSSSPGTNVLEQYF
>TRBJ1-2|.|.|TRBV6-5
TGTGCCAGCCGTAGGGATAACTATGGCTACACCTTC
CASRRDNYGYTF
>TRBJ2-3|TRBD1|once|TRBV7-9
TGTGCCAGCAGCTCAAACAGGGGTACGGTCGATACGCAGTATTTT
CASSSNRGTVDTQYF
>TRBJ2-1|TRBD2|.|TRBV5-1
TGCGCCAGCAGCGCCGGACTAGCGGGGGGGTACAATGAGCAGTTCTTC
CASSAGLAGGYNEQFF
>TRBJ2-2|TRBD1|once|TRBV12-5
TGTGCTAGTGGGCGGACAGGGGTCGGCACCGGGGAGCTGTTTTTT
CASGRTGVGTGELFF
>TRBJ2-7|.|.|TRBV4-2
TGTGCCAGCAGGCCAGGACGTAGGAGCGACGAGCAGTACTTC
CASRPGRRSDEQYF
>TRBJ1-2|.|.|TRBV28
TGTGCCAGCAGCCAACAGGGACTTGTGAGCTATGGCTACACCTTC
CASSQQGLVSYGYTF
>TRBJ2-7|.|.|TRBV5-4
TGTGCCAGCAGCTTGGCGTCCGAGCAGTACTTC
CASSLASEQYF
>TRBJ1-2|.|.|TRBV5-1
TGCGCCAGCAGCCTCGCGGGTTCAAGAGAAGGCTACACCTTC
CASSLAGSREGYTF